This TCR beta chain was retrieved from a study of shared clonotypes between healthy human individuals. General study results and limits: Large depth notwithstanding, sorted-subset sequencing proved incomplete by rarefaction. Clonotype sharing among donors likely depends on sequencing depth.

Concerning this clone itself: Its antigen is unknown.

Several immunoSEQ plates received, in even portions, the genomic DNA of each subset. Clones were sequenced by immunoSEQ multiplex PCR, and TCRdb holds only the in-frame ones, with some missing. This table holds about 520,000 clones, roughly 95% found once. The J segment lost 0 bases and the V segment lost 5 bases, leaving 3 bases of the junction unmatched. The germline gives CDR1 SQVTM, CDR2 ANQGSEA. The CDR3 has 15 amino acids. The sequence came from a woman in her 30s in good health. This chain joins TRBV29-1 and TRBJ2-2; 10 nucleotides agree with TRBD2. Sequencing was carried out using naive CD4+ T cells sorted from blood. Documented subset: CD45RA+ positively selected. In DNA, the CDR3 is TGCAGCGTTCAGACTAGCGGGTCGAACACCGGGGAGCTGTTTTTT. Encoded protein: CSVQTSGSNTGELFF.